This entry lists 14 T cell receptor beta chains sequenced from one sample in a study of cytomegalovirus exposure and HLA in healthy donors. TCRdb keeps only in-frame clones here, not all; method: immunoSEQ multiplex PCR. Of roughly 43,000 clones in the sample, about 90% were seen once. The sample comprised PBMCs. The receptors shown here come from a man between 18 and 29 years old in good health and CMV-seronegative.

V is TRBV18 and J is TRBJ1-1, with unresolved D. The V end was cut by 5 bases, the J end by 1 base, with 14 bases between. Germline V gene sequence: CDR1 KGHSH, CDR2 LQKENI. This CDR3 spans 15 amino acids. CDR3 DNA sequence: TGTGCCAGCTCAACAACGGACTCCCCGAACACTGAAGCTTTCTTT. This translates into CASSTTDSPNTEAFF. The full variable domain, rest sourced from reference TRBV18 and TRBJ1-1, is NAGVMQNPRHLVRRRGQEARLRCSPMKGHSHVYWYRQLPEEGLKFMVYLQKENIIDESGMPKERFSAEFPKEGPSILRIQQVVRGDSAAYFCASSTTDSPNTEAFFGQGTRLTVV.

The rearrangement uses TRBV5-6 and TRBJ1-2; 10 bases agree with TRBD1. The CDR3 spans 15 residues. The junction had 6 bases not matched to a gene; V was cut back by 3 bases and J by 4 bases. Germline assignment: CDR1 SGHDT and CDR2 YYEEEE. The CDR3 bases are TGTGCCAGCAGCTCCCGACAGGGGGCAATCTATGGCTACACCTTC. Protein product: CASSSRQGAIYGYTF.

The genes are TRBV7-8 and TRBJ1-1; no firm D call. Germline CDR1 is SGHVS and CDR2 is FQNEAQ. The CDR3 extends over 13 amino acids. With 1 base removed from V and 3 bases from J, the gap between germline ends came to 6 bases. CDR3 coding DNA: TGTGCCAGCAGCTTAGTCCGAGACACTGAAGCTTTCTTT. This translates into CASSLVRDTEAFF. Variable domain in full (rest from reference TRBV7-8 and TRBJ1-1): GAGVSQSPRYKVAKRGQDVALRCDPISGHVSLFWYQQALGQGPEFLTYFQNEAQLDKSGLPSDRFFAERPEGSVSTLKIQRTQQEDSAVYLCASSLVRDTEAFFGQGTRLTVV.

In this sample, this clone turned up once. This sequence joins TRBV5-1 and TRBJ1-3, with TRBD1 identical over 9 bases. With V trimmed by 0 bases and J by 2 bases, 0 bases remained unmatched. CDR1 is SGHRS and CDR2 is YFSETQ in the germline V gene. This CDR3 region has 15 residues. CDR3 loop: CASSLGQGAGNTIYF. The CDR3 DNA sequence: TGCGCCAGCAGCTTGGGACAGGGGGCTGGAAACACCATATATTTT.

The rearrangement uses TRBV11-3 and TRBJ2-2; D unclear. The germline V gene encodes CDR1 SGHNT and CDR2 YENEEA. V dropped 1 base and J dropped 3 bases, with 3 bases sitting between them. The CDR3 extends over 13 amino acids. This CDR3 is CASSLADTGELFF. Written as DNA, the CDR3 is TGTGCCAGCAGCTTAGCAGACACCGGGGAGCTGTTTTTT.

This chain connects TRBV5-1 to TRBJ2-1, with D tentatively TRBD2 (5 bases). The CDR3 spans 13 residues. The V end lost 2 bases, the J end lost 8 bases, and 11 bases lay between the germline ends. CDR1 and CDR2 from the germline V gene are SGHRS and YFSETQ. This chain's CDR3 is CASSFAGVDEQFF. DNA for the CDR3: TGCGCCAGCAGCTTCGCCGGGGTTGATGAGCAGTTCTTC.

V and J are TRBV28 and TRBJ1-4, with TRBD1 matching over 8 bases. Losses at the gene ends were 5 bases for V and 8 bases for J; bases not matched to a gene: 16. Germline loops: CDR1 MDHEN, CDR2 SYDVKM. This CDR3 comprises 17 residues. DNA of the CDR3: TGTGCCAGCAGTCCCCCCCGTGGGCAGGGGGCTATGGAAAAACTGTTTTTT. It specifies CASSPPRGQGAMEKLFF.

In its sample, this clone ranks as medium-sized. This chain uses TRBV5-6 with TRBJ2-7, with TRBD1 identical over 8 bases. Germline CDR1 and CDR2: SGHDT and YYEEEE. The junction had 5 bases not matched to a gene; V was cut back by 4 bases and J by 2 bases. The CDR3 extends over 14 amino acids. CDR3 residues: CASSTTGAPYEQYF. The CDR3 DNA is TGTGCCAGCAGCACGACAGGGGCCCCCTACGAGCAGTACTTC. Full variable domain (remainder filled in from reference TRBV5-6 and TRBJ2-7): DAGVTQSPTHLIKTRGQQVTLRCSPKSGHDTVSWYQQALGQGPQFIFQYYEEEERQRGNFPDRFSGHQFPNYSSELNVNALLLGDSALYLCASSTTGAPYEQYFGPGTRLTVT.

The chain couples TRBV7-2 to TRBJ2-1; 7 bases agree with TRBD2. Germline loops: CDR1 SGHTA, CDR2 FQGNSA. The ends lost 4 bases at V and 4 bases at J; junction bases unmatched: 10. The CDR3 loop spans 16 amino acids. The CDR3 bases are TGTGCCAGCAGCTCCTCCGGGACTACTTCGTACAATGAGCAGTTCTTC. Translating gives CASSSSGTTSYNEQFF.

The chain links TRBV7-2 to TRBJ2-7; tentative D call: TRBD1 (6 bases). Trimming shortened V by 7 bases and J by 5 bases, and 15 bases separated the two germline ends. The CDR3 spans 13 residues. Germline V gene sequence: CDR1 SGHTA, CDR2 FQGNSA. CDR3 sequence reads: CASTKTGPHEQYF. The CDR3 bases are TGTGCCAGCACCAAGACAGGACCCCACGAGCAGTACTTC.

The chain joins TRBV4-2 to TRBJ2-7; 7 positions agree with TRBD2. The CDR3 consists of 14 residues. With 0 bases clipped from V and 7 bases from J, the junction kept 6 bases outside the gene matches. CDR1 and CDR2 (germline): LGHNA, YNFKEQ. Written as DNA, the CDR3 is TGTGCCAGCAGCCAAGATAACGCACTAGCGGAGCAGTACTTC. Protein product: CASSQDNALAEQYF.

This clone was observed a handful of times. In nucleotides, the CDR3 is TGTGCCAGCAGCTATGGGACTAGCGGGAGAGAGACCCAGTACTTC. Translated: CASSYGTSGRETQYF. The V gene is TRBV7-9, the J gene TRBJ2-5, with 14 bases that match TRBD2. Germline lookup yields CDR1 SEHNR and CDR2 FQNEAQ (reference sequence). Unmatched junction bases numbered 2, after V lost 4 bases and J lost 4 bases. CDR3 length: 15 residues.

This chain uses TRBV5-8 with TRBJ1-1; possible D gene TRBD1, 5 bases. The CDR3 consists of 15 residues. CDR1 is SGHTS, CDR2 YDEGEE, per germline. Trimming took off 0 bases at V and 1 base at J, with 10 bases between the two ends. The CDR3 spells CASSLADRENTEAFF. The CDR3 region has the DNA TGTGCCAGCAGCTTGGCCGACAGAGAGAACACTGAAGCTTTCTTT. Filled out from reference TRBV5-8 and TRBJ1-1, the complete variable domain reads EAGVTQSPTHLIKTRGQQATLRCSPISGHTSVYWYQQALGLGLQFLLWYDEGEERNRGNFPPRFSGRQFPNYSSELNVNALELEDSALYLCASSLADRENTEAFFGQGTRLTVV.

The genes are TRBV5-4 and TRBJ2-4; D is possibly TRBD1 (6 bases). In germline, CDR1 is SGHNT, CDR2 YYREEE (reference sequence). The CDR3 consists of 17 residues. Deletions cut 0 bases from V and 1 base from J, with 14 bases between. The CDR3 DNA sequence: TGTGCCAGCAGCTTGGTACCAGGGGCGCTGGCCAAAAACATTCAGTACTTC. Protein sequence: CASSLVPGALAKNIQYF.